This T cell receptor (beta chain) came from a study of PD-1 blockade in classical Hodgkin lymphoma. Produced via immunoSEQ multiplex PCR; TCRdb's table is partial and in-frame only. The sample contains thousands of clones, approximately 70% of which appear only once. Study-wide points: A significant rise in TCR diversity by C4D1 was seen for CD4+ but not CD8+ cells.

Time point indicated: cycle 4 day 1 (C4D1), after around six weeks of nivolumab. Every patient had relapsed following autologous stem cell transplantation, and cohorts differed in brentuximab vedotin exposure. Germline V CDR1 and CDR2: MNHEY, SMNVEV (reference sequence). Trimming removed 3 bases from V and 4 bases from J, with 15 bases in between. This CDR3 is built from 15 residues. Concerning this clone: Its antigen is still unknown.

The chain links TRBV27 to TRBJ2-5, with D perhaps TRBD2 (7 bases). This TCR derives from a human donor with classical Hodgkin lymphoma. Specimen: peripheral blood mononuclear cells (PBMCs), collected before the fourth cycle of nivolumab. CDR3 DNA sequence: TGTGCCAGCAGTTTTGGGGGGGGCGCAGGAGAGACCCAGTACTTC. Protein sequence: CASSFGGGAGETQYF.